This is a list of T cell receptor beta chains from one sample in a study of shared clonotypes between healthy human individuals. The protocol was immunoSEQ multiplex PCR, while the TCRdb copy is restricted to in-frame clones and leaves out a portion. The sample records about 1 million clones, 65% to 80% being singletons. The specimen sequenced was memory CD4+ T cells sorted from blood. The receptors shown here come from a man aged 18-30 years in good health. Both conserved end residues are part of each CDR3. Each record gives: V gene, D gene, clone size, J gene, CDR3 DNA, CDR3 protein. D genes are given only for firm matches. Size is omitted from some rows. Given values are once, few, many or a class for expanded clones.

V: TRBV27
D: -
size: -
J: TRBJ1-1
DNA: TGTGCCAGCAGGATTCAGAGGAACACTGAAGCTTTCTTT
CDR3: CASRIQRNTEAFF

V: TRBV6-5
D: -
size: -
J: TRBJ1-2
DNA: TGTGCCAGCAGTTACTTAGCGGATGGGGGCTACACCTTC
CDR3: CASSYLADGGYTF

V: TRBV6-5
D: TRBD1
size: -
J: TRBJ2-7
DNA: TGTGCCAGCAGAGGACCGGGACAGGGTTCCGAGCAGTACTTC
CDR3: CASRGPGQGSEQYF

V: TRBV5-8
D: -
size: many
J: TRBJ2-3
DNA: TGTGCCAGCAGCTTGGGAGGGGAGGCAGATACGCAGTATTTT
CDR3: CASSLGGEADTQYF

V: TRBV9
D: TRBD1
size: -
J: TRBJ2-2
DNA: TGTGCCAGCAGCGTAGATACAGGGGAAAGCACCGGGGAGCTGTTTTTT
CDR3: CASSVDTGESTGELFF

V: TRBV4-3
D: -
size: -
J: TRBJ1-4
DNA: TGCGCCAGCAGCCAAGATATCACTAATGAAAAACTGTTTTTT
CDR3: CASSQDITNEKLFF

V: TRBV2
D: -
size: -
J: TRBJ2-1
DNA: TGTGCCAGCAGTGAATACTTCTACAATGAGCAGTTCTTC
CDR3: CASSEYFYNEQFF

V: TRBV30
D: -
size: -
J: TRBJ2-5
DNA: TGTGCCTGGAGTCCCTTGGGGGAGACCCAGTACTTC
CDR3: CAWSPLGETQYF

V: TRBV30
D: TRBD2
size: once
J: TRBJ2-1
DNA: TGTGCCTCCAAGACTAGCGGGCCTGAGCAGTTCTTC
CDR3: CASKTSGPEQFF

V: TRBV13
D: TRBD1
size: -
J: TRBJ2-3
DNA: TGTGCCAGCAGCCCCCCACTAAGACAGGGGGCGCAGGATACGCAGTATTTT
CDR3: CASSPPLRQGAQDTQYF

V: TRBV19
D: TRBD1
size: once
J: TRBJ1-3
DNA: TGTGCCAGTAGTACAGGGGGAACTGGAAACACCATATATTTT
CDR3: CASSTGGTGNTIYF

V: TRBV6-6
D: -
size: -
J: TRBJ1-5
DNA: TGTGCCAGCAGTTACTCGGGGCAGGGGTCAACTCTAAGGAATTTT
CDR3: CASSYSGQGSTLRNF

V: TRBV5-1
D: TRBD2
size: -
J: TRBJ2-5
DNA: TGCGCCAGCAGCTTGGCCCTAACTAGCGGGGGTTCCCAGTACTTC
CDR3: CASSLALTSGGSQYF

V: TRBV7-2
D: TRBD2
size: -
J: TRBJ2-1
DNA: TGTGCCAGCAGCCAGGGACTAGCGGGAGGGTCAAGGGGTGAGCAGTTCTTC
CDR3: CASSQGLAGGSRGEQFF

V: TRBV6-5
D: -
size: -
J: TRBJ2-7
DNA: TGTGCCAGCAGTTACCTGCAGACAGTTAACCAGCAGTACTTC
CDR3: CASSYLQTVNQQYF

V: TRBV28
D: TRBD1
size: -
J: TRBJ1-1
DNA: TGTGCCAGCAACCCAGGGGGGTCCGGGAACACTGAAGCTTTCTTT
CDR3: CASNPGGSGNTEAFF

V: TRBV5-1
D: -
size: -
J: TRBJ2-3
DNA: TGCGCCAGCAGCTTGGGTTCGGCGGGGATGACAGATACGCAGTATTTT
CDR3: CASSLGSAGMTDTQYF

V: TRBV7-2
D: -
size: -
J: TRBJ2-1
DNA: TGTGCCAGCAGCTTATGGGACTCGAGCTCCTACAATGAGCAGTTCTTC
CDR3: CASSLWDSSSYNEQFF

V: TRBV6-5
D: -
size: -
J: TRBJ1-5
DNA: TGTGCCAGCAGTCGGACCGCCAATCAGCCCCAGCATTTT
CDR3: CASSRTANQPQHF

V: TRBV5-1
D: TRBD1
size: -
J: TRBJ1-2
DNA: TGCGCCAGCAGCCCCGGACAGGGGTATGGCTACACCTTC
CDR3: CASSPGQGYGYTF

V: TRBV5-1
D: -
size: -
J: TRBJ1-3
DNA: TGCGCCAGCAGCTTTTCCCCTTCCTCTGGAAACACCATATATTTT
CDR3: CASSFSPSSGNTIYF

V: TRBV28
D: -
size: -
J: TRBJ1-2
DNA: TGTGCCATCCGGGCAGGGCCTGGCTACACCTTC
CDR3: CAIRAGPGYTF

V: TRBV30
D: TRBD2
size: -
J: TRBJ2-7
DNA: TGTGCCTGGGCGGGAGGGCCCACGAAGTACTTC
CDR3: CAWAGGPTKYF

V: TRBV9
D: -
size: few
J: TRBJ1-3
DNA: TGTGCCAGCAGCGTAGGGAGGGGGAACTCTGGAAACACCATATATTTT
CDR3: CASSVGRGNSGNTIYF

V: TRBV11-2
D: -
size: many
J: TRBJ1-4
DNA: TGTGCCAGCAGCTTAGCTCGGAGGGTCAATGAAAAACTGTTTTTT
CDR3: CASSLARRVNEKLFF

V: TRBV19
D: TRBD1
size: -
J: TRBJ1-2
DNA: TGTGCCAGTAGTGACGGACAGGCCCCGTATTTTATCTACACCTTC
CDR3: CASSDGQAPYFIYTF

V: TRBV7-7
D: -
size: -
J: TRBJ1-3
DNA: TGTGCTAGCAGCCCAGACAACTCTGGAAACACCATATATTTT
CDR3: CASSPDNSGNTIYF

V: TRBV28
D: -
size: -
J: TRBJ2-7
DNA: TGTGCCAGCAGTTCACGATACGAGCAGTACTTC
CDR3: CASSSRYEQYF

V: TRBV18
D: TRBD1
size: -
J: TRBJ1-1
DNA: TGTGCCAGCTCACCCCTGGACAGGATGAACACTGAAGCTTTCTTT
CDR3: CASSPLDRMNTEAFF

V: TRBV5-4
D: -
size: few
J: TRBJ2-3
DNA: TGTGCCAGCAGAGAAGGGGGTTATGGCGGGAGCTCAGATACGCAGTATTTT
CDR3: CASREGGYGGSSDTQYF